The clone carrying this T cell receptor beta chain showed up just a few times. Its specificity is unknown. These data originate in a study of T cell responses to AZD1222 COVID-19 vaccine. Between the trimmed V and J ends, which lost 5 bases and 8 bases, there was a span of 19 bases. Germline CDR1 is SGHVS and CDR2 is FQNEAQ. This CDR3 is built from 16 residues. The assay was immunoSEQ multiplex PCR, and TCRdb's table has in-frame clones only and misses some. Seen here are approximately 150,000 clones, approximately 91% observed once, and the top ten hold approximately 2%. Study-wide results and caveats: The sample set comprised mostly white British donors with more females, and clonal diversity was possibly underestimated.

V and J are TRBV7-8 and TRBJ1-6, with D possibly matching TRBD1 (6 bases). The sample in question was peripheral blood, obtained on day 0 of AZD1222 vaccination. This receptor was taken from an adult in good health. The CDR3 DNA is TGTGCCAGCAGCACGAGTGGGGGCGCTTCCTATTCACCCCTCCACTTT. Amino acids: CASSTSGGASYSPLHF. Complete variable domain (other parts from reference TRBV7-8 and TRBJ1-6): GAGVSQSPRYKVAKRGQDVALRCDPISGHVSLFWYQQALGQGPEFLTYFQNEAQLDKSGLPSDRFFAERPEGSVSTLKIQRTQQEDSAVYLCASSTSGGASYSPLHFGNGTRLTVT.